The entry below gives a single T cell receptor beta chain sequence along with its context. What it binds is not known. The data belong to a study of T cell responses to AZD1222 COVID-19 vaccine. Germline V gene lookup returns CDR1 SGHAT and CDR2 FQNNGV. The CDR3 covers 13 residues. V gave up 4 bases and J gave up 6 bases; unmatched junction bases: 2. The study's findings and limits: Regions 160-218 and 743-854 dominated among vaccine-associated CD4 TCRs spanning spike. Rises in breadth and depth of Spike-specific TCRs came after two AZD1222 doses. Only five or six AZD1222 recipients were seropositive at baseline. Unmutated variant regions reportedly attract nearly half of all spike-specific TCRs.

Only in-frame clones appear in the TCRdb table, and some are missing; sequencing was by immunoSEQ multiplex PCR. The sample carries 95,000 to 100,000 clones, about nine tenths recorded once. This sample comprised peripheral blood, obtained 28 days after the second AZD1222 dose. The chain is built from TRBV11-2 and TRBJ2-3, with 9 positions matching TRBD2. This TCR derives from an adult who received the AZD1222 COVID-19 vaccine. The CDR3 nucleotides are TGTGCCAGCAGCTGGACTAGCGTGGATACGCAGTATTTT. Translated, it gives CASSWTSVDTQYF.